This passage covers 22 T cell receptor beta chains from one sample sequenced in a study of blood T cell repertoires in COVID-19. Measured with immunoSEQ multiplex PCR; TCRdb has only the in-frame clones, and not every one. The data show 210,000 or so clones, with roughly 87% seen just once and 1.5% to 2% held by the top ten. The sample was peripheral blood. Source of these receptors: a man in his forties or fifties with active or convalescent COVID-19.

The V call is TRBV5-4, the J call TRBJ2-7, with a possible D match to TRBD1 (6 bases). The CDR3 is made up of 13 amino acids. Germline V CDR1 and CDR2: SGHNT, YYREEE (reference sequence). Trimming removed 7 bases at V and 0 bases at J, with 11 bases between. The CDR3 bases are TGTGCCAGCGGCCAGGGGTCCTCCTACGAGCAGTACTTC. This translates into CASGQGSSYEQYF.

The CDR3 spells CASSIAGRNGYTF. For the CDR3, the DNA is TGTGCCAGCAGTATAGCAGGGAGGAATGGCTACACCTTC. The rearrangement links TRBV25-1 to TRBJ1-2; a weak D match, TRBD1 (5 bases). The CDR3 loop spans 13 amino acids. The germline V and J ends were trimmed by 5 bases and 6 bases, with 13 bases remaining between them. Per the germline V gene, CDR1 is MGHDK and CDR2 is SYGVNS.

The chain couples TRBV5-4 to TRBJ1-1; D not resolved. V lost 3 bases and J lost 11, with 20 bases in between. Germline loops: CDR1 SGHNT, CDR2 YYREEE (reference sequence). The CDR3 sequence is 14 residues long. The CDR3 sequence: CASSSGPLGLRAFF. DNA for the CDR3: TGTGCCAGCAGCTCCGGCCCACTCGGCTTGAGGGCTTTCTTT.

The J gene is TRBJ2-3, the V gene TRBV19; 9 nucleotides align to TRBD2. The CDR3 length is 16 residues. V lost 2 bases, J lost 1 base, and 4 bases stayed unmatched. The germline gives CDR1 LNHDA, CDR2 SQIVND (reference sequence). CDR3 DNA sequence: TGTGCCAGTAGTATATGGTCTAGCGGGGGCACAGATACGCAGTATTTT. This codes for CASSIWSSGGTDTQYF.

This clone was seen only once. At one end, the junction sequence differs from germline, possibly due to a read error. Written as DNA, the CDR3 is TGTGCTAGCAGCTTAGAGGGGGCGCCCTCCTACGAGCAGTACTTC. It specifies CASSLEGAPSYEQYF. The genes are TRBV7-7 and TRBJ2-7; 7 bases are a match to TRBD1. The CDR3 is 15 residues long. Looked up from germline, CDR1 is SSHAT and CDR2 is FNYEAQ (reference sequence).

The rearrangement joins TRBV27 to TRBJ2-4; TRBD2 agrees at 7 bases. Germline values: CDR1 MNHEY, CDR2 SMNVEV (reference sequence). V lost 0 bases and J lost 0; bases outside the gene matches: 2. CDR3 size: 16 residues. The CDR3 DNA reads TGTGCCAGCAGTTTATCACCGGGGGGAGCCAAAAACATTCAGTACTTC. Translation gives CASSLSPGGAKNIQYF.

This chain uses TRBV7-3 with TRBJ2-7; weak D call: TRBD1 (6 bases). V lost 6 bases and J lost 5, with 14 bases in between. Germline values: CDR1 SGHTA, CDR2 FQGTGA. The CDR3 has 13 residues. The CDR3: CASRRHRDNEQYF. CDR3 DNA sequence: TGTGCCAGCAGGCGCCACAGGGACAACGAGCAGTACTTC.

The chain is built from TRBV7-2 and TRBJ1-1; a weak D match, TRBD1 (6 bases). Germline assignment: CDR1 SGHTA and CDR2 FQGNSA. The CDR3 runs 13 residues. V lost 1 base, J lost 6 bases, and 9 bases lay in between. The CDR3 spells CASSLGGGSEAFF. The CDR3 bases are TGTGCCAGCAGCTTAGGAGGGGGATCTGAAGCTTTCTTT.

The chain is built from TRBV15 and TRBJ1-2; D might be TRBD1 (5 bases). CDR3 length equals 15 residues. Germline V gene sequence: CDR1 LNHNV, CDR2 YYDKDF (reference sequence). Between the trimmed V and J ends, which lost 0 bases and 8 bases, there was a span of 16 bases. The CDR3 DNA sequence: TGTGCCACCAGCAGAGATCAGAAGGGGAAAGGCGGCTACACCTTC. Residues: CATSRDQKGKGGYTF.

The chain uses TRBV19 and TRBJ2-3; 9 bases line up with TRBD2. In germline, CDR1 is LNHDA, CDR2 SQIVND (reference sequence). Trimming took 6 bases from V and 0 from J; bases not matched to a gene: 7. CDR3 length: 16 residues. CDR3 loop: CASRAALAGSTDTQYF. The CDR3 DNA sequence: TGTGCCAGTAGAGCGGCCCTAGCGGGGAGCACAGATACGCAGTATTTT.

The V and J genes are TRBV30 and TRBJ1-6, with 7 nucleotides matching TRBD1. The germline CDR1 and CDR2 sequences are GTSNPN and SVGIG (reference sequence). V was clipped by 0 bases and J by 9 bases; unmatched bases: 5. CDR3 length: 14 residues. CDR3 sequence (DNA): TGTGCCTGGAGTGTAGAGACAGGGCCTTCACCCCTCCACTTT. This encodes CAWSVETGPSPLHF.

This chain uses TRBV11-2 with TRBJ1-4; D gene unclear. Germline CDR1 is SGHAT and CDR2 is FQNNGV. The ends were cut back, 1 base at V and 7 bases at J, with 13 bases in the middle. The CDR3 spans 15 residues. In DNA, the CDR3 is TGTGCCAGCAGCTTAGTTCCCCATTACGGTGAAAAACTGTTTTTT. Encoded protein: CASSLVPHYGEKLFF.

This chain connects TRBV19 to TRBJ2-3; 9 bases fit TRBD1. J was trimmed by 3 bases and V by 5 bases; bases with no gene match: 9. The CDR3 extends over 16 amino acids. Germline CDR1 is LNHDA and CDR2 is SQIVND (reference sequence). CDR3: CASSPFGTGLTDTQYF. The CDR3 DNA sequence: TGTGCCAGTAGTCCTTTCGGGACAGGGTTAACAGATACGCAGTATTTT.

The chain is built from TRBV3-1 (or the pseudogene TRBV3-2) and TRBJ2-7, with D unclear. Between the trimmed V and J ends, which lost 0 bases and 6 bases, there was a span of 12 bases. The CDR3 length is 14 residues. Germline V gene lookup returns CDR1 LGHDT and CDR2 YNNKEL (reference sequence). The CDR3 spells CASSQDRHSSEQYF. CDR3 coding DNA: TGTGCCAGCAGCCAAGATCGCCACAGCTCCGAGCAGTACTTC.

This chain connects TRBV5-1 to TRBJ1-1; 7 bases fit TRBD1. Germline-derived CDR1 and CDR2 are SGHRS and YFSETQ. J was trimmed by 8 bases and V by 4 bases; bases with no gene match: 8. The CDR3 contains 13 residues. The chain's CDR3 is CASSVAGQIEAFF. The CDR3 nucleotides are TGCGCCAGCAGCGTGGCGGGACAGATCGAAGCTTTCTTT.

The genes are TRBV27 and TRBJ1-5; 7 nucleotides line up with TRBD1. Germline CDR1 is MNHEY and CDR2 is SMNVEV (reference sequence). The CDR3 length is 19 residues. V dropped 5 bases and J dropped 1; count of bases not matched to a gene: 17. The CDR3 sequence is CASSPNLGQVERSNQPQHF. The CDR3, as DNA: TGTGCCAGCAGTCCAAACCTTGGACAGGTAGAAAGGAGCAATCAGCCCCAGCATTTT.

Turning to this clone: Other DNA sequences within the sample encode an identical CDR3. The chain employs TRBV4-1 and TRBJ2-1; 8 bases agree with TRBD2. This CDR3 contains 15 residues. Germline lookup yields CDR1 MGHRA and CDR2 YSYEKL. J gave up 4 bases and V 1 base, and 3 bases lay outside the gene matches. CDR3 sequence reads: CASSQGLAGYNEQFF. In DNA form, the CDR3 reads TGCGCCAGCAGCCAAGGGCTAGCGGGTTACAATGAGCAGTTCTTC.

CDR3 sequence reads: CASSLFTGTGDSPLHF. CDR3 coding DNA: TGTGCCAGCAGTTTATTCACCGGGACAGGGGACTCACCCCTCCACTTT. V is TRBV28 and J is TRBJ1-6, with TRBD1 identical over 10 bases. Trimming removed 1 base from V and 10 bases from J; junction bases left unmatched: 7. The CDR3 is 16 amino acids. Germline V gene data show CDR1 as MDHEN and CDR2 as SYDVKM. Looking up the rest from reference TRBV28 and TRBJ1-6 gives the full variable domain: DVKVTQSSRYLVKRTGEKVFLECVQDMDHENMFWYRQDPGLGLRLIYFSYDVKMKEKGDIPEGYSVSREKKERFSLILESASTNQTSMYLCASSLFTGTGDSPLHFGNGTRLTVT.

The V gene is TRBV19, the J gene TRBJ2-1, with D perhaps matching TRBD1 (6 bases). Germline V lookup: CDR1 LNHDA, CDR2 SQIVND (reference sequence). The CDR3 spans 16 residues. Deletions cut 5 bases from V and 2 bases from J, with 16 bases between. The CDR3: CASSPLDRMPYNEQFF. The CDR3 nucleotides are TGTGCCAGTAGTCCTCTGGACAGAATGCCCTACAATGAGCAGTTCTTC.

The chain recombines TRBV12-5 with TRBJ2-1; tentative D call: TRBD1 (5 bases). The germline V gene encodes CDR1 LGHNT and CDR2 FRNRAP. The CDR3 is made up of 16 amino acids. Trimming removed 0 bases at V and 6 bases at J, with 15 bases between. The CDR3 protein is CASGLVLGKGANEQFF. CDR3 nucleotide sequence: TGTGCTAGTGGTTTGGTATTGGGGAAAGGGGCCAATGAGCAGTTCTTC.

CDR3 residues: CASSGTGQGIDEQYF. CDR3 nucleotides: TGCGCCAGCAGCGGGACGGGACAGGGTATCGACGAGCAGTACTTC. J is TRBJ2-7 and V is TRBV5-1; 9 bases match TRBD1. V was clipped by 4 bases and J by 5 bases; unmatched bases: 10. CDR1 and CDR2 (germline): SGHRS, YFSETQ. This CDR3 region has 15 residues.

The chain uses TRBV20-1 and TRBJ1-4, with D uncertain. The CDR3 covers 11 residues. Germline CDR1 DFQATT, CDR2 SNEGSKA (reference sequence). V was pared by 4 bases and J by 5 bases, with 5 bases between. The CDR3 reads CSATRNEKLFF. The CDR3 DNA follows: TGCAGTGCTACCAGAAATGAAAAACTGTTTTTT.